This T cell receptor beta chain was recorded in a study of T cell responses to AZD1222 COVID-19 vaccine. Sequencing was performed with immunoSEQ multiplex PCR; in TCRdb, only in-frame clones are kept and a portion is missing. The sample holds some 140,000 clones, 88% seen once. This CDR3 is built from 18 residues. Germline V gene data show CDR1 as MNHEY and CDR2 as SVGEGT. Trimming stripped 5 bases from V and 5 bases from J, with 24 bases between. This sequence joins TRBV6-2 or TRBV6-3 and TRBJ1-4, with D unresolved. The sequences come from peripheral blood, collected on day 0 of AZD1222 vaccination. The sequence derives from an adult in good health. CDR3 in DNA: TGTGCCAGCAGTCAGACACCCTCTTTGACGGGAAAGAATGAAAAACTGTTTTTT. It translates to CASSQTPSLTGKNEKLFF.